This is a list of T cell receptor beta chains from one sample in a study of T cells in Graves' hyperthyroidism and ophthalmopathy. TCRdb reanalysed the multiplex PCR reads using MiXCR and keeps one entry per CDR3 protein. The sample includes about half a million distinct CDR3 sequences, just under 20% of them seen just once. The sample comprised blood. The receptors shown here come from a man aged 40-55 years with Graves' ophthalmopathy. The CDR3 runs from the conserved cysteine through the conserved F or W. D genes are given only for firm matches. Where a row states a size, it is once, few, many or the class of an expanded clone; other rows omit it.

CDR3 protein: CASSLWPPQTQETQYF; CDR3 DNA: TGTGCCAGCAGCTTGTGGCCTCCACAAACCCAAGAGACCCAGTACTTC; J gene: TRBJ2-5; V gene: TRBV7-8; clone size: -; CDR3 length: 16; D gene: -
CDR3 protein: CASSSTGSRGEQYF; CDR3 DNA: TGTGCCAGCAGCTCGACGGGTTCCCGGGGCGAGCAGTACTTC; J gene: TRBJ2-7; V gene: TRBV7-6; clone size: many; CDR3 length: 14; D gene: -
CDR3 protein: CASSPHSGGHEQYF; CDR3 DNA: TGTGCCAGCAGCCCCCATAGCGGAGGCCACGAGCAGTACTTC; J gene: TRBJ2-7; V gene: TRBV7-3; clone size: few; CDR3 length: 14; D gene: -
CDR3 protein: CSARTSGYYEQYF; CDR3 DNA: TGCAGTGCTAGGACTAGCGGTTACTACGAGCAGTACTTC; J gene: TRBJ2-7; V gene: TRBV20-1; clone size: -; CDR3 length: 13; D gene: TRBD2
CDR3 protein: CSARASGRVYNEQFF; CDR3 DNA: TGCAGTGCTAGAGCTAGCGGGAGGGTTTACAATGAGCAGTTCTTC; J gene: TRBJ2-1; V gene: TRBV20-1; clone size: few; CDR3 length: 15; D gene: TRBD2
CDR3 protein: CASGYPPTGTSGSWDEQFF; CDR3 DNA: TGTGCCAGCGGATACCCCCCTACCGGGACTAGCGGGAGCTGGGATGAGCAGTTCTTC; J gene: TRBJ2-1; V gene: TRBV11-2; clone size: once; CDR3 length: 19; D gene: TRBD2
CDR3 protein: CASRRGGRAASGELFF; CDR3 DNA: TGTGCCAGTAGACGCGGCGGGAGGGCCGCTAGCGGGGAGCTGTTTTTT; J gene: TRBJ2-2; V gene: TRBV19; clone size: few; CDR3 length: 16; D gene: TRBD2
CDR3 protein: CASPEWGVETQYF; CDR3 DNA: TGTGCCAGCCCTGAGTGGGGGGTGGAGACCCAGTACTTC; J gene: TRBJ2-5; V gene: TRBV2; clone size: few; CDR3 length: 13; D gene: -
CDR3 protein: CASKGAAEINIQYF; CDR3 DNA: TGTGCCAGCAAGGGGGCGGCGGAGATAAACATTCAGTACTTC; J gene: TRBJ2-4; V gene: TRBV7-8; clone size: -; CDR3 length: 14; D gene: TRBD1
CDR3 protein: CASKGSSGNTIYF; CDR3 DNA: TGTGCCAGCAAAGGAAGCTCTGGAAACACCATATATTTT; J gene: TRBJ1-3; V gene: TRBV6-1; clone size: -; CDR3 length: 13; D gene: -
CDR3 protein: CASSELVSNQPQHF; CDR3 DNA: TGTGCCAGCAGTGAGTTGGTTAGCAATCAGCCCCAGCATTTT; J gene: TRBJ1-5; V gene: TRBV25-1; clone size: -; CDR3 length: 14; D gene: -
CDR3 protein: CSAGTDNNEQFF; CDR3 DNA: TGCAGTGCTGGGACGGACAACAATGAGCAGTTCTTC; J gene: TRBJ2-1; V gene: TRBV20-1; clone size: few; CDR3 length: 12; D gene: -
CDR3 protein: CASSYSTLTGTGGYTF; CDR3 DNA: TGTGCCAGCAGTTACTCGACGCTCACCGGGACAGGGGGCTACACCTTC; J gene: TRBJ1-2; V gene: TRBV6-6; clone size: many; CDR3 length: 16; D gene: TRBD1
CDR3 protein: CSAREGALPYGYTF; CDR3 DNA: TGCAGTGCTAGAGAGGGCGCCCTTCCCTATGGCTACACCTTC; J gene: TRBJ1-2; V gene: TRBV20-1; clone size: -; CDR3 length: 14; D gene: -
CDR3 protein: CASSPQGSLGVYEQYF; CDR3 DNA: TGCGCCAGCAGCCCCCAGGGGTCCCTTGGAGTATACGAGCAGTACTTC; J gene: TRBJ2-7; V gene: TRBV5-1; clone size: many; CDR3 length: 16; D gene: -
CDR3 protein: CAWSKGGVAGVNNEQFF; CDR3 DNA: TGTGCCTGGAGTAAAGGAGGGGTAGCGGGAGTGAATAATGAGCAGTTCTTC; J gene: TRBJ2-1; V gene: TRBV30; clone size: many; CDR3 length: 17; D gene: TRBD2
CDR3 protein: CASRPSGQNYGYAF; CDR3 DNA: TGTGCCAGCAGACCCTCCGGACAGAACTATGGCTACGCCTTC; J gene: TRBJ1-2; V gene: TRBV28; clone size: -; CDR3 length: 14; D gene: -
CDR3 protein: CASSVWQSTGELFF; CDR3 DNA: TGTGCCAGCAGTGTATGGCAGTCCACCGGGGAGCTGTTTTTT; J gene: TRBJ2-2; V gene: TRBV6-1; clone size: few; CDR3 length: 14; D gene: -
CDR3 protein: CSVSGTGYTDTQYF; CDR3 DNA: TGCAGCGTTTCCGGGACAGGGTACACAGATACGCAGTATTTT; J gene: TRBJ2-3; V gene: TRBV29-1; clone size: -; CDR3 length: 14; D gene: TRBD1
CDR3 protein: CASSSRGGGYGYTF; CDR3 DNA: TGTGCCAGCAGCTCCAGGGGAGGGGGCTATGGCTACACCTTC; J gene: TRBJ1-2; V gene: TRBV2; clone size: -; CDR3 length: 14; D gene: -
CDR3 protein: CSVGSGSGYNEQFF; CDR3 DNA: TGCAGCGTCGGGAGCGGGAGTGGGTACAATGAGCAGTTCTTC; J gene: TRBJ2-1; V gene: TRBV29-1; clone size: many; CDR3 length: 14; D gene: TRBD2
CDR3 protein: CASSDRDRGLDEQFF; CDR3 DNA: TGTGCCAGCAGCGACCGGGACAGGGGTCTGGATGAGCAGTTCTTC; J gene: TRBJ2-1; V gene: TRBV7-3; clone size: -; CDR3 length: 15; D gene: TRBD1
CDR3 protein: CASSIAGTYQLSGREFTGELFF; CDR3 DNA: TGTGCCAGTAGTATAGCGGGCACTTACCAACTTAGCGGGAGGGAGTTCACCGGGGAGCTGTTTTTT; J gene: TRBJ2-2; V gene: TRBV19; clone size: -; CDR3 length: 22; D gene: TRBD2
CDR3 protein: CASRGFFGANVLTF; CDR3 DNA: TGTGCCAGCAGAGGGTTTTTCGGGGCCAACGTCCTGACTTTC; J gene: TRBJ2-6; V gene: TRBV12-3/TRBV12-4; clone size: -; CDR3 length: 14; D gene: -
CDR3 protein: CASNPDRGSNQPQHF; CDR3 DNA: TGTGCCAGCAACCCGGACAGGGGGAGCAATCAGCCCCAGCATTTT; J gene: TRBJ1-5; V gene: TRBV2; clone size: many; CDR3 length: 15; D gene: TRBD1
CDR3 protein: CASSEREGPEQYF; CDR3 DNA: TGTGCCAGCAGTGAACGGGAGGGGCCCGAGCAGTACTTC; J gene: TRBJ2-7; V gene: TRBV6-1; clone size: many; CDR3 length: 13; D gene: TRBD2
CDR3 protein: CASSLAEEQFF; CDR3 DNA: TGCGCCAGCAGCTTGGCTGAGGAGCAGTTCTTC; J gene: TRBJ2-1; V gene: TRBV5-1; clone size: few; CDR3 length: 11; D gene: -
CDR3 protein: CASGYPPTGTSGRARNEQYF; CDR3 DNA: TGTGCCAGCGGATACCCCCCTACCGGGACTAGCGGGAGGGCCAGGAACGAGCAGTACTTC; J gene: TRBJ2-7; V gene: TRBV11-2; clone size: -; CDR3 length: 20; D gene: TRBD2
CDR3 protein: CASSVSTGIGEQFF; CDR3 DNA: TGTGCCAGCAGCGTAAGTACAGGCATAGGAGAGCAGTTCTTC; J gene: TRBJ2-1; V gene: TRBV9; clone size: -; CDR3 length: 14; D gene: -
CDR3 protein: CATSSSQGATYEQYF; CDR3 DNA: TGTGCCACCAGCAGTTCCCAGGGGGCCACCTACGAGCAGTACTTC; J gene: TRBJ2-7; V gene: TRBV15; clone size: -; CDR3 length: 15; D gene: TRBD1
CDR3 protein: CASSYRTGDGQPQHF; CDR3 DNA: TGTGCCAGCAGTTACAGGACAGGGGACGGTCAGCCCCAGCATTTT; J gene: TRBJ1-5; V gene: TRBV6-9; clone size: few; CDR3 length: 15; D gene: TRBD1
CDR3 protein: CASTRGGGYGYTF; CDR3 DNA: TGTGCCAGCACTAGGGGCGGCGGCTATGGCTACACCTTC; J gene: TRBJ1-2; V gene: TRBV6-2/TRBV6-3; clone size: -; CDR3 length: 13; D gene: -
CDR3 protein: CSARDGRTLYGYTF; CDR3 DNA: TGCAGTGCTAGAGATGGCCGGACCCTCTATGGCTACACCTTC; J gene: TRBJ1-2; V gene: TRBV20-1; clone size: many; CDR3 length: 14; D gene: -
CDR3 protein: CAWSASRGTRGYTF; CDR3 DNA: TGTGCCTGGAGCGCGTCGAGGGGGACGCGGGGCTACACCTTC; J gene: TRBJ1-2; V gene: TRBV30; clone size: many; CDR3 length: 14; D gene: -
CDR3 protein: CASNTGVTEAFF; CDR3 DNA: TGCGCCAGCAATACAGGGGTCACTGAAGCTTTCTTT; J gene: TRBJ1-1; V gene: TRBV12-3/TRBV12-4; clone size: -; CDR3 length: 12; D gene: TRBD1
CDR3 protein: CASSFPSGRRETQYF; CDR3 DNA: TGTGCCAGCAGCTTTCCCAGCGGGAGAAGGGAGACCCAGTACTTC; J gene: TRBJ2-5; V gene: TRBV7-8; clone size: few; CDR3 length: 15; D gene: TRBD2
CDR3 protein: CASSPQGRGGTGELFF; CDR3 DNA: TGCGCCAGCAGCCCGCAGGGGCGGGGGGGCACCGGGGAGCTGTTTTTT; J gene: TRBJ2-2; V gene: TRBV5-1; clone size: few; CDR3 length: 16; D gene: TRBD2
CDR3 protein: CASGTGTDTGELFF; CDR3 DNA: TGTGCCAGTGGAACCGGGACAGACACCGGGGAGCTGTTTTTT; J gene: TRBJ2-2; V gene: TRBV19; clone size: -; CDR3 length: 14; D gene: TRBD1